This is a list of T cell receptor beta chains from one sample in a study of control samples from healthy donors and cancer patients. TCRdb's table, derived via immunoSEQ multiplex PCR, lists solely in-frame clones and lacks some. The sample gives hundreds of thousands of clones, about 93% of which show up once; 5% to 8% is in the top ten. The material sequenced was PBMCs. The receptor source for this set is a man in his forties with head and neck cancer. Both conserved end residues are part of each CDR3. A D gene is named only where the DNA matches it firmly. A clone size is listed for some rows: how often the clone was seen (once, few, many), or a class if it is expanded.

CDR3aa	CDR3nt	j_gene	abundance	d_gene	v_gene
CASSLLGVYGYTF	TGTGCCAGCAGTCTTCTGGGTGTCTATGGCTACACCTTC	TRBJ1-2	.	.	TRBV28
CASSLNRGPGNTIYF	TGTGCCAGCAGCTTAAATAGGGGGCCGGGAAACACCATATATTTT	TRBJ1-3	.	TRBD1	TRBV7-3
CASSVGGDTDTQYF	TGTGCCAGCAGCGTTGGGGGGGACACAGATACGCAGTATTTT	TRBJ2-3	.	TRBD2	TRBV9
CASSVAGTENTEAFF	TGTGCCAGCAGCGTAGCCGGGACGGAGAACACTGAAGCTTTCTTT	TRBJ1-1	.	.	TRBV9
CASSPGQGAVDTQYF	TGCGCCAGCAGTCCGGGACAGGGGGCTGTAGATACGCAGTATTTT	TRBJ2-3	.	TRBD1	TRBV10-1
CASSLVKGANEQYF	TGTGCCAGCAGCTTAGTAAAGGGCGCTAACGAGCAGTACTTC	TRBJ2-7	once	.	TRBV7-2
CASGRAQGAGYEQYF	TGTGCTAGTGGTCGGGCCCAGGGGGCAGGCTACGAGCAGTACTTC	TRBJ2-7	.	TRBD1	TRBV12-5
CASSWGVSNQPQHF	TGTGCCAGTAGTTGGGGGGTTAGCAATCAGCCCCAGCATTTT	TRBJ1-5	.	.	TRBV19
CASSEGQGAIGGYTF	TGTGCCAGTAGTGAGGGACAGGGGGCAATCGGTGGCTACACCTTC	TRBJ1-2	.	TRBD1	TRBV19
CASSWDTGGGFYGYTF	TGCGCCAGCAGCTGGGACACAGGGGGAGGGTTCTATGGCTACACCTTC	TRBJ1-2	.	TRBD1	TRBV4-1